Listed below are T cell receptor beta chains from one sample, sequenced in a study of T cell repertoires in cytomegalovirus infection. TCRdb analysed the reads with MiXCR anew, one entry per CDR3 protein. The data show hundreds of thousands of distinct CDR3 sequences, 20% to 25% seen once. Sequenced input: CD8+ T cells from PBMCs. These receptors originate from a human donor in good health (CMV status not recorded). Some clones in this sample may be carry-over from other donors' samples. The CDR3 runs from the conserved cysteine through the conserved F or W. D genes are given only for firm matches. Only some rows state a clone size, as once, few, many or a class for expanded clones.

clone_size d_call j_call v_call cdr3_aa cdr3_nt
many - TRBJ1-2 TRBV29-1 CSVETRVGYTF TGCAGCGTTGAAACCAGGGTTGGCTACACCTTC
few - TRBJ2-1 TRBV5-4 CASSFLGVNEQFF TGTGCCAGCAGCTTTTTAGGGGTCAATGAGCAGTTCTTC
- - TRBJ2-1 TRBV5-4 CASSRHVNEQFF TGTGCCAGCAGCAGACACGTCAATGAGCAGTTCTTC
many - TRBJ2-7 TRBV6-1 CASRADRGSYEQYF TGTGCCAGCAGGGCCGATCGGGGCTCCTACGAGCAGTACTTC
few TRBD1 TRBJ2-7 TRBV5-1 CASSPGPGTVFYEQYF TGCGCCAGCAGCCCGGGCCCCGGGACAGTCTTTTACGAGCAGTACTTC
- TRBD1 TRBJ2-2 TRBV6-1 CASSYQWTGATGELFF TGTGCCAGCAGTTATCAGTGGACAGGGGCCACCGGGGAGCTGTTTTTT
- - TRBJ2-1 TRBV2 CASRYDRNEQFF TGTGCCAGCAGGTACGACAGAAATGAGCAGTTCTTC
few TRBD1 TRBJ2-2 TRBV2 CASSKIGQGASNTGELFF TGTGCCAGCAGTAAAATCGGACAGGGGGCCTCGAACACCGGGGAGCTGTTTTTT
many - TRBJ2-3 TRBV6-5 CASSYSAGLRLDTQYF TGTGCCAGCAGTTACTCGGCGGGACTCCGTCTAGATACGCAGTATTTT
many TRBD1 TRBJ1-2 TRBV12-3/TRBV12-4 CASSADLGQASNYGYTF TGTGCCAGCAGTGCTGACCTCGGACAGGCTTCTAACTATGGCTACACCTTC
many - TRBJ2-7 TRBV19 CASSTSGWGDEQYF TGTGCCAGTAGTACTTCAGGTTGGGGCGACGAGCAGTACTTC
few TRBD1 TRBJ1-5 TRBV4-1 CASSQNRGIFQPQHF TGCGCCAGCAGCCAAAACAGGGGAATTTTTCAGCCCCAGCATTTT
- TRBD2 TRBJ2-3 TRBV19 CASTSGTLADTQYF TGTGCCAGTACTAGCGGGACTTTGGCGGATACGCAGTATTTT
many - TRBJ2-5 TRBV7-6 CASSLADRRPETQYF TGTGCCAGCAGCTTAGCGGACAGACGGCCGGAGACCCAGTACTTC
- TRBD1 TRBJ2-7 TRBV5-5 CASRRDRYEQYF TGTGCCAGCAGAAGGGACAGGTACGAGCAGTACTTC
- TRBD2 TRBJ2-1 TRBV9 CASSGEAGGPGNEQFF TGTGCCAGCAGCGGGGAAGCGGGGGGGCCAGGCAATGAGCAGTTCTTC
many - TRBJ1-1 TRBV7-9 CASTVGNTEAFF TGTGCCAGCACCGTCGGGAACACTGAAGCTTTCTTT
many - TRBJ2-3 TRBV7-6 CASSLARGPSTDTQYF TGTGCCAGCAGCTTAGCTCGAGGGCCTAGCACAGATACGCAGTATTTT
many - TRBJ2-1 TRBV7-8 CASSSAGKGYEQFF TGTGCCAGCAGTTCCGCTGGAAAAGGTTATGAGCAGTTCTTC
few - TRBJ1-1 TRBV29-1 CSVGAANTEAFF TGCAGCGTTGGGGCGGCGAACACTGAAGCTTTCTTT
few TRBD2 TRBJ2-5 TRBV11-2 CASSLPMIAGEETQYF TGTGCCAGCAGCTTACCCATGATAGCGGGGGAAGAGACCCAGTACTTC
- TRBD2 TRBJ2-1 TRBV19 CASTLTSGGAREQFF TGTGCCAGTACCCTGACTAGCGGGGGGGCAAGGGAGCAGTTCTTC
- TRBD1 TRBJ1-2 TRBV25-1 CASSGPLRDRDGYTF TGTGCCAGCAGTGGGCCCCTCCGGGACAGGGATGGCTACACCTTC
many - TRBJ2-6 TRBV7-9 CAGGSGSGANVLTF TGTGCCGGGGGATCGGGCTCTGGGGCCAACGTCCTGACTTTC
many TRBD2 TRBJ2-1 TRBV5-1 CASSSRLAGGPYNEQFF TGTGCCAGTAGTTCCCGACTAGCGGGGGGGCCCTACAATGAGCAGTTCTTC
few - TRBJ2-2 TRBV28 CASSLFHGELFF TGTGCCAGCAGTCTCTTCCACGGGGAGCTGTTTTTT